The 20 T cell receptor beta chains below come from one sample, sequenced in a study of identical twins. TCRdb redid the calling of the 5' RACE reads with MiXCR, one entry per CDR3 protein. The data hold 750,000 to 950,000 distinct CDR3 sequences, with 9% to 15% observed a single time. The same data also went into a second study, on yellow fever vaccine responses in identical twins.

Sequences were obtained from PBMCs. Every receptor here comes from a woman between 18 and 29 years old in good health.

The chain recombines TRBV3-1 with TRBJ2-1; no reliable D call. Germline CDR1 and CDR2: LGHDT and YNNKEL (reference sequence). Trimming took off 4 bases at V and 0 bases at J, with 13 bases between the two ends. The CDR3 has 16 amino acids. CDR3 residues: CASSRTLPSSYNEQFF. The CDR3 DNA is TGTGCCAGCAGCCGAACTCTCCCCAGCTCCTACAATGAGCAGTTCTTC.

The sample holds a few counts of this clonotype. The chain joins TRBV5-1 to TRBJ2-1; D might be TRBD1 (5 bases). The V gene lost 1 base and the J gene lost 5 bases, with 10 bases spanning the gap. This CDR3 contains 14 residues. Germline V gives CDR1 SGHRS, CDR2 YFSETQ. The chain's CDR3 is CASSLSRADNEQFF. CDR3 coding DNA: TGCGCCAGCAGCTTGTCCAGGGCAGACAATGAGCAGTTCTTC.

This clonotype was recorded many times. Mismatch with germline at one junction end may stem from a read error. The chain links TRBV12-3 or TRBV12-4 to TRBJ1-1; D is uncertain. This CDR3 comprises 14 residues. CDR3 DNA sequence: TGTGCCAGCAGCTTAGTTTTAGGGAACACTGAAGCTTTCTTT. This codes for CASSLVLGNTEAFF.

The sample holds many counts of this clonotype. This rearrangement joins TRBV7-9 to TRBJ2-2, with D perhaps being TRBD1 or TRBD2 (5 bases each). Trimming removed 5 bases at V and 10 bases at J, with 14 bases between. Germline-derived CDR1 and CDR2 are SEHNR and FQNEAQ (reference sequence). CDR3 length: 13 amino acids. This CDR3 reads CASSPGPEMELFF. CDR3 coding DNA: TGTGCCAGCAGCCCGGGACCCGAGATGGAGCTGTTTTTT.

The chain couples TRBV20-1 to TRBJ1-5; D unresolved. Per germline, CDR1 DFQATT and CDR2 SNEGSKA (reference sequence). This CDR3 spans 13 amino acids. Trimming took 7 bases from V and 0 from J, leaving 10 bases between them. The CDR3 reads CSGTGYSNQPQHF. Here the CDR3 DNA reads TGCAGTGGTACGGGATATAGCAATCAGCCCCAGCATTTT.

This rearrangement joins TRBV10-3 to TRBJ2-2; TRBD2 is a possible D gene (8 bases). The CDR3 sequence is 18 residues long. CDR1 ENHRY and CDR2 SYGVKD come from the germline V gene. Trimming removed 7 bases at V and 9 bases at J, with 30 bases between. The CDR3 loop reads CAINPGTDTGTSRRELFF. DNA for the CDR3: TGTGCCATCAATCCCGGGACAGACACCGGGACTAGTCGTAGGGAGCTGTTTTTT.

The V gene is TRBV7-9, the J gene TRBJ2-3; D is undetermined. The CDR3 is made up of 15 amino acids. Germline values: CDR1 SEHNR, CDR2 FQNEAQ (reference sequence). The V end was cut by 2 bases, the J end by 3 bases, with 12 bases between. CDR3 DNA: TGTGCCAGCAGCTTACAGGAGATGTGGACAGATACGCAGTATTTT. It yields the protein CASSLQEMWTDTQYF.

The sample holds many counts of this clonotype. The genes are TRBV2 and TRBJ1-1; the D is unclear. Looked up from germline, CDR1 is SNHLY and CDR2 is FYNNEI. V shed 6 bases and J shed 3 bases, with 5 bases lying between them. The CDR3 has 11 residues. The CDR3 DNA reads TGTGCCAGCAGGGGATACACTGAAGCTTTCTTT. It encodes CASRGYTEAFF.

This clonotype was observed a few times. The chain links TRBV7-9 to TRBJ2-3; no clear D gene. The V gene's germline CDR1 is SEHNR and CDR2 FQNEAQ (reference sequence). The CDR3 is 14 residues long. V gave up 5 bases and J gave up 6 bases, with 15 bases separating them. CDR3 in amino acids: CASSHPEPKDTQYF. CDR3 DNA sequence: TGTGCCAGCAGCCACCCCGAACCTAAGGATACGCAGTATTTT.

V and J are TRBV18 and TRBJ1-2; D not resolved. CDR3 length equals 13 residues. Germline lookup yields CDR1 KGHSH and CDR2 LQKENI. The V end was cut by 1 base, the J end by 6 bases, with 9 bases between. CDR3 protein: CASSPREGNGYTF. The DNA of the CDR3 is TGTGCCAGCTCACCACGGGAGGGAAATGGCTACACCTTC.

This clonotype has only a few counts. The chain is built from TRBV5-6 and TRBJ2-3, with a weak D call TRBD1 (6 bases). V dropped 0 bases and J dropped 8 bases, with 13 bases sitting between them. The CDR3 has 14 amino acids. Germline V lookup: CDR1 SGHDT, CDR2 YYEEEE. CDR3 residues: CASSLDRAPATQYF. The DNA of the CDR3 is TGTGCCAGCAGCTTGGACAGGGCCCCGGCTACGCAGTATTTT.

CDR3 loop: CAISRLPSYEQYF. The CDR3 coding sequence is TGTGCCATCAGTCGGCTACCCTCCTACGAGCAGTACTTC. The chain links TRBV10-3 to TRBJ2-7; D not resolved. Germline assignment: CDR1 ENHRY and CDR2 SYGVKD. The CDR3 spans 13 residues. The V end lost 5 bases, the J end lost 0 bases, and 8 bases lay between the germline ends.

V and J are TRBV20-1 and TRBJ2-1; D is perhaps TRBD2 (6 bases). V was shortened by 2 bases and J by 7 bases, with 18 bases between the two germline ends. This CDR3 has 15 residues. The V gene's germline CDR1 is DFQATT and CDR2 SNEGSKA (reference sequence). The CDR3: CSARMRGAPTNEQFF. For the CDR3, the DNA is TGCAGTGCTAGAATGCGCGGGGCACCTACGAATGAGCAGTTCTTC.

V and J are TRBV4-1 and TRBJ2-7, with 7 bases matching TRBD2. V lost 1 base, J lost 5 bases, and 14 bases stayed unmatched. CDR3 length equals 17 residues. In germline, CDR1 is MGHRA, CDR2 YSYEKL. This CDR3 is CASSQVLGGRAINEQYF. Here the CDR3 DNA reads TGCGCCAGCAGCCAAGTTCTTGGAGGGAGGGCCATCAACGAGCAGTACTTC.

In this sample, this clonotype turned up many times. The V gene is TRBV5-1, the J gene TRBJ2-1; a weak D match, TRBD2 (5 bases). Trimming left V 6 bases short and J 0 bases short, with 10 bases between. The CDR3 is 14 residues long. Germline V gene sequence: CDR1 SGHRS, CDR2 YFSETQ. The chain's CDR3 is CASNAGSSYNEQFF. The CDR3 nucleotides read TGCGCCAGCAACGCGGGTAGCTCCTACAATGAGCAGTTCTTC. Full variable domain (rest looked up from reference TRBV5-1 and TRBJ2-1): KAGVTQTPRYLIKTRGQQVTLSCSPISGHRSVSWYQQTPGQGLQFLFEYFSETQRNKGNFPGRFSGRQFSNSRSEMNVSTLELGDSALYLCASNAGSSYNEQFFGPGTRLTVL.

This clonotype was picked up a small number of times. The genes are TRBV6-5 and TRBJ2-3; D not resolved. Deletions cut 6 bases from V and 6 bases from J, with 10 bases between. This CDR3 spans 12 amino acids. Germline CDR1 MNHEY, CDR2 SVGAGI. In DNA, the CDR3 is TGTGCCAGCAGCCGGTTTGGCGATACGCAGTATTTT. Translating gives CASSRFGDTQYF.

CDR3 coding DNA: TGTGCCAGCAGTTTATGGGGGGCGACCCAGTACTTC. This translates into CASSLWGATQYF. The rearrangement uses TRBV12-3 or TRBV12-4 and TRBJ2-5, with D perhaps TRBD1 or TRBD2 (6 bases each). The CDR3 has 12 amino acids. V dropped 2 bases and J dropped 7 bases, with 8 bases sitting between them.

This clonotype was observed many times. V gene TRBV12-3 or TRBV12-4 combines with J gene TRBJ2-7; 11 bases align to TRBD2. The CDR3 covers 15 residues. The V gene end was trimmed by 6 bases and the J gene end by 6 bases; junction bases not matched to a gene: 10. This CDR3 reads CASRLSLAGGGEQYF. The CDR3 region has the DNA TGTGCCAGCAGGCTATCTCTAGCGGGAGGAGGCGAGCAGTACTTC.

J is TRBJ1-2 and V is TRBV28; the D is unclear. CDR3 size: 13 residues. V was shortened by 7 bases and J by 2 bases, with 11 bases between the two germline ends. Germline loops: CDR1 MDHEN, CDR2 SYDVKM. CDR3 region: CASTTLRNYGYTF. The CDR3 DNA follows: TGTGCCAGCACCACCCTCAGAAACTATGGCTACACCTTC.

CDR3 sequence (DNA): TGCAGTGCTCTCACCGGGACTAGTTCCGGGGAGCTGTTTTTT. Translated: CSALTGTSSGELFF. The J gene is TRBJ2-2, the V gene TRBV20-1; 8 bases align to TRBD2. CDR3 length: 14 residues. The germline CDR1 and CDR2 sequences are DFQATT and SNEGSKA (reference sequence). The V segment lost 5 bases and the J segment 6 bases; nucleotides outside the gene matches: 8.